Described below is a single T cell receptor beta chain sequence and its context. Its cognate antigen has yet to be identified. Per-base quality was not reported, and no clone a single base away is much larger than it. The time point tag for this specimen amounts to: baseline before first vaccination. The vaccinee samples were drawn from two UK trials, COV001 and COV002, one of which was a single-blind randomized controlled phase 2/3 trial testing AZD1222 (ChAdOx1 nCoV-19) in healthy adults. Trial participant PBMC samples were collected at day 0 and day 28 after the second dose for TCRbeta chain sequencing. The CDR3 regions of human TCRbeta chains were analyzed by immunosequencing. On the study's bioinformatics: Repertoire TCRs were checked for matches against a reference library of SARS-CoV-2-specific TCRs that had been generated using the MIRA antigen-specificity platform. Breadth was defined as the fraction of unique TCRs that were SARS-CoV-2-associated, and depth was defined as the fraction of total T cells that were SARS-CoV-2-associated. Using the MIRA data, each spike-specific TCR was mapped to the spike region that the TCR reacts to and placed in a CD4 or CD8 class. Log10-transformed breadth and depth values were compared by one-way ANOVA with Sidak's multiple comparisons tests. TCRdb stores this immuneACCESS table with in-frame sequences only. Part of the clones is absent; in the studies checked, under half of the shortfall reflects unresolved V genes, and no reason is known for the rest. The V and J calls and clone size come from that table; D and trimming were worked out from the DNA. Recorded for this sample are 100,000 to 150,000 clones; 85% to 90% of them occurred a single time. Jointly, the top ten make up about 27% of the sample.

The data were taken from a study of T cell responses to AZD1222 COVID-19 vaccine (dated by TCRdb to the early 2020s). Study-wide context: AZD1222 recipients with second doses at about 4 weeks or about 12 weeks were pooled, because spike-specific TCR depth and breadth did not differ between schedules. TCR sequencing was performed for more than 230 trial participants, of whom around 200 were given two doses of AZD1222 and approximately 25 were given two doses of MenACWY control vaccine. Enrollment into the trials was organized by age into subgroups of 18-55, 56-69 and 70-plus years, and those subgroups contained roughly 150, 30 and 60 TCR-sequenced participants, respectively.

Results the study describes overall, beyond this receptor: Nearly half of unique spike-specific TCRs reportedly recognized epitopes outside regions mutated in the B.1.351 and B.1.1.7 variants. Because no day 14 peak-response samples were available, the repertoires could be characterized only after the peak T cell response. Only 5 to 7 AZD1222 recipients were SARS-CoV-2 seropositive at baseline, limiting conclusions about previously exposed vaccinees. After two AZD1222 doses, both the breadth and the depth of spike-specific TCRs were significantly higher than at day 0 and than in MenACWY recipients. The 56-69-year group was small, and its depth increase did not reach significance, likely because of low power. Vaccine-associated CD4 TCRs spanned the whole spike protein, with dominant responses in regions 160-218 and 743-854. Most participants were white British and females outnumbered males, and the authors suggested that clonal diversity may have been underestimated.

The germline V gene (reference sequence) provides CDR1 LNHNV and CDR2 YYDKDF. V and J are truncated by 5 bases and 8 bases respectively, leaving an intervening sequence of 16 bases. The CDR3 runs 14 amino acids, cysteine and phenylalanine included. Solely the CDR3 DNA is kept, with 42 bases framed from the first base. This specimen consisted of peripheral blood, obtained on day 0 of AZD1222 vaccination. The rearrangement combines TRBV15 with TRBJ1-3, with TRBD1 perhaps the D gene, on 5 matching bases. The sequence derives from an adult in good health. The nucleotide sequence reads TGTGCCACCAGCTCGGACGCGGGGCTGGACACCATATATTTT. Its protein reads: CATSSDAGLDTIYF.